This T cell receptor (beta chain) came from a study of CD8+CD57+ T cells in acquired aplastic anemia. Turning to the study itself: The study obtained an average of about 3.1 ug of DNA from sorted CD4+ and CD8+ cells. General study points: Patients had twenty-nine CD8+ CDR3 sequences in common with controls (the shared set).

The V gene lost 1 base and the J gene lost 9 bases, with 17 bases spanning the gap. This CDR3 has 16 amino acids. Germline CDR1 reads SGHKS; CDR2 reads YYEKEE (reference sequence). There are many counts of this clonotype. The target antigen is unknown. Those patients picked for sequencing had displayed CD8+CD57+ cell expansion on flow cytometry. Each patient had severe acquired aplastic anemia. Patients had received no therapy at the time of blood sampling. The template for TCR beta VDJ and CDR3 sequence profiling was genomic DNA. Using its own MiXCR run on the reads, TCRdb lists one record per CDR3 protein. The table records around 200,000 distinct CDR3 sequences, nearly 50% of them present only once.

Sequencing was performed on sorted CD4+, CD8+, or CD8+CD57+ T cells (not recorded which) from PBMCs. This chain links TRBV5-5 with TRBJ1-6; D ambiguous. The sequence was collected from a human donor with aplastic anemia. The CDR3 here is CASSLSGYRGGSPLHF. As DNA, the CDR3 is TGTGCCAGCAGCTTGTCCGGGTATCGGGGAGGTTCACCCCTCCACTTT. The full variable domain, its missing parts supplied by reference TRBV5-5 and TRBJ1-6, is DAGVTQSPTHLIKTRGQQVTLRCSPISGHKSVSWYQQVLGQGPQFIFQYYEKEERGRGNFPDRFSARQFPNYSSELNVNALLLGDSALYLCASSLSGYRGGSPLHFGNGTRLTVT.